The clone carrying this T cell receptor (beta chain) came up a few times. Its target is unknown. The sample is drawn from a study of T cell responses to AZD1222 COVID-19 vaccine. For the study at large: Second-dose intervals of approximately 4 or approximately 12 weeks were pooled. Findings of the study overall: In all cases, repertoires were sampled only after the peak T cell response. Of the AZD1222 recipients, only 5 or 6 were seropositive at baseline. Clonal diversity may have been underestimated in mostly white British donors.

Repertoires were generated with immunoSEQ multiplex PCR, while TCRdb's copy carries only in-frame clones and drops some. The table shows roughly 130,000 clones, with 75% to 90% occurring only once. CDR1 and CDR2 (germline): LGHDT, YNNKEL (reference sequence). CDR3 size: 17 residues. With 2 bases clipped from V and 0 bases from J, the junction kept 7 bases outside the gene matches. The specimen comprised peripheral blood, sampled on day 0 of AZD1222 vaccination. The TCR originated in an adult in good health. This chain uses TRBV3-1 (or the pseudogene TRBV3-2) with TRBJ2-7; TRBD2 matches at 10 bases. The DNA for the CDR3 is TGTGCCAGCAGCCAAAGCCGAGGGACTAGCGTCTCCTACGAGCAGTACTTC. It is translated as CASSQSRGTSVSYEQYF.